The 8 T cell receptor beta chains presented below share a single source sample, sequenced in a study of OX40 agonist ivuxolimab in advanced cancers. TCRdb's table, derived via immunoSEQ multiplex PCR, lists solely in-frame clones and lacks some. The data hold around 80,000 clones, with 80% to 95% observed a single time. Sequencing used CD4+ or CD8+ T cells sorted from blood, obtained in a trial of the OX40 agonist ivuxolimab. Receptor source: an adult with an advanced solid tumor such as melanoma, head and neck, liver or kidney cancer.

The chain has TRBV2 and TRBJ2-5; D unresolved. V was trimmed by 7 bases and J by 2 bases, leaving 5 bases between them. Germline CDR1 is SNHLY and CDR2 is FYNNEI. This CDR3 contains 11 residues. The CDR3 DNA follows: TGTGCCAGCACCTATCAAGAGACCCAGTACTTC. Its protein product is CASTYQETQYF.

The gene calls are TRBV11-2 and TRBJ1-1; possible D gene TRBD1, 6 bases. Per germline, CDR1 SGHAT and CDR2 FQNNGV. V lost 5 bases, J lost 1 base, and 14 bases lay in between. This CDR3 contains 15 residues. The CDR3 reads CASSVGGTRNTEAFF. Written as DNA, the CDR3 is TGTGCCAGCAGCGTAGGTGGGACACGGAACACTGAAGCTTTCTTT. The entire variable domain, with the rest obtained from reference TRBV11-2 and TRBJ1-1, is as follows: EAGVAQSPRYKIIEKRQSVAFWCNPISGHATLYWYQQILGQGPKLLIQFQNNGVVDDSQLPKDRFSAERLKGVDSTLKIQPAKLEDSAVYLCASSVGGTRNTEAFFGQGTRLTVV.

J is TRBJ1-5 and V is TRBV5-1; TRBD1 might be the D (5 bases). The CDR3 runs 15 residues. CDR1 and CDR2 from the germline V gene are SGHRS and YFSETQ. Trimming pared 0 bases from V and 2 bases from J, leaving 9 bases between. The CDR3 DNA reads as TGCGCCAGCAGCTTGGAGGGGAGAGGCAATCAGCCCCAGCATTTT. It codes for CASSLEGRGNQPQHF.

The genes are TRBV6-5 and TRBJ1-4, with D possibly matching TRBD1 (6 bases). This CDR3 is built from 15 residues. V was trimmed by 6 bases and J by 4 bases, leaving 15 bases between them. Germline V gene data show CDR1 as MNHEY and CDR2 as SVGAGI. DNA for the CDR3: TGTGCCAGCAGGGGATTGGACAGACATAATGAAAAACTGTTTTTT. It yields the protein CASRGLDRHNEKLFF.

This rearrangement joins TRBV19 to TRBJ1-1, with D tentatively TRBD1 (6 bases). Germline CDR1 is LNHDA and CDR2 is SQIVND (reference sequence). This CDR3 region has 15 residues. Between the trimmed V and J ends, which lost 10 bases and 7 bases, there was a span of 25 bases. The CDR3 DNA follows: TGTGCCACTTCGGAAGGGGTGCAGGGGCGAGATGAAGCTTTCTTT. The encoded protein is CATSEGVQGRDEAFF.

V usage is TRBV6-1 and J usage is TRBJ2-1; 11 bases fit TRBD2. CDR3 size: 14 residues. CDR1 and CDR2 from the germline V gene are MNHNS and SASEGT. V shed 6 bases, J shed 9 bases, and the junction held 7 bases outside the gene matches. The CDR3 region has the DNA TGTGCCAGCAGGGTAGCGGGGGGGCAAGGTGAGCAGTTCTTC. It codes for CASRVAGGQGEQFF.

J is TRBJ1-1 and V is TRBV21-1; TRBD1, the table's D call, lacks a check against the DNA. TRBV21-1 is noted as a pseudogene. The length of the CDR3 is 12 residues. CDR3 nucleotide sequence: TGTGCCAGCAAGGGGGCGGGCACTGAAGCTTTCTTT. Residues: CASKGAGTEAFF.

This sequence joins TRBV6-1 and TRBJ1-4; the D gene is possibly TRBD1 (5 bases). Trimming pared 0 bases from V and 2 bases from J, leaving 16 bases between. The CDR3 sequence is 18 residues long. The germline CDR1 and CDR2 sequences are MNHNS and SASEGT. The DNA of the CDR3 is TGTGCCAGCAGTGAAGCGGGGCAGTCCTTTTGGACTAATGAAAAACTGTTTTTT. This sequence encodes CASSEAGQSFWTNEKLFF.